Shown below are 5 T cell receptor beta chains from a single sample sequenced in a study of T cell repertoires in cytomegalovirus infection. TCRdb ran MiXCR on the reads and lists one entry per CDR3 protein. The data contain hundreds of thousands of distinct CDR3 sequences, roughly 24% of them seen just once; the ten biggest clones take up roughly 8%. Sequencing input: CD8+ T cells from PBMCs. The receptors were gathered from a human donor in good health (CMV status not recorded). Some clones in this sample may be carry-over from other donors' samples.

The CDR3 spells CAISAGSGGSETQYF. Here the CDR3 DNA reads TGTGCCATCAGTGCGGGTAGCGGGGGTTCCGAGACCCAGTACTTC. The chain recombines TRBV10-3 with TRBJ2-5, with TRBD2 identical over 9 bases. The germline V gene has CDR1 ENHRY and CDR2 SYGVKD. J was trimmed by 5 bases and V by 4 bases; bases with no gene match: 8. The CDR3 runs to 15 residues.

CDR3 DNA: TGTGCCAGCAGCTCAATCACGTGGACAGTTTCTGGAAACACCATATATTTT. Encoded protein: CASSSITWTVSGNTIYF. The chain uses TRBV7-9 and TRBJ1-3; D perhaps matches TRBD1 (6 bases). The CDR3 is 17 amino acids. Germline loops: CDR1 SEHNR, CDR2 FQNEAQ (reference sequence). The ends were cut back, 4 bases at V and 1 base at J, with 17 bases in the middle.

The J gene is TRBJ2-7, the V gene TRBV20-1; TRBD1 matches at 7 bases. Trimming removed 7 bases from V and 0 bases from J; junction bases left unmatched: 9. This CDR3 has 14 amino acids. Germline-derived CDR1 and CDR2 are DFQATT and SNEGSKA (reference sequence). The CDR3 spells CSDEGTESSYEQYF. The CDR3 DNA reads as TGCAGTGATGAGGGGACAGAAAGCTCCTACGAGCAGTACTTC.

The V gene is TRBV4-1, the J gene TRBJ1-2; 12 nucleotides match TRBD1. V lost 5 bases to trimming and J lost 2 bases; unmatched junction nucleotides: 15. The germline V gene encodes CDR1 MGHRA and CDR2 YSYEKL. This CDR3 contains 19 residues. CDR3 loop: CASSKRVVGQGALNYGYTF. CDR3 nucleotide sequence: TGCGCCAGCAGCAAAAGAGTCGTGGGACAGGGGGCGTTGAACTATGGCTACACCTTC.

The chain has TRBV29-1 and TRBJ2-7; TRBD1 is a possible D gene (6 bases). Germline CDR1 and CDR2: SQVTM and ANQGSEA. The V end lost 5 bases, the J end lost 7 bases, and 15 bases lay between the germline ends. The CDR3 consists of 12 residues. CDR3 residues: CSVRGIYGEQYV. As DNA, the CDR3 is TGCAGCGTTAGGGGGATCTACGGAGAGCAGTACGTC.